The 2 T cell receptor beta chains below all came from one sample that was sequenced in a study of T cells in Graves' hyperthyroidism and ophthalmopathy. TCR beta CDR3 region amplification was performed from RNA transcripts. HTBI primers were the set used in a first-round RT-PCR of the TCR CDR3. TCRdb recomputed calls from the multiplex PCR reads with MiXCR, one row per CDR3 protein. In the table there are 300,000 to 450,000 distinct CDR3 sequences, roughly 13% of which are singletons. Sequencing was carried out using blood. All receptors come from a woman in her late teens or twenties with Graves' hyperthyroidism.

This clonotype occurred many times. CDR3 protein: CASSLVTGGTDTQYF. The CDR3 DNA reads as TGCGCCAGCAGCTTGGTTACAGGGGGCACAGATACGCAGTATTTT. V and J are TRBV5-1 and TRBJ2-3; the match to TRBD1 covers 7 bases. Per the germline V gene, CDR1 is SGHRS and CDR2 is YFSETQ. V was pared by 0 bases and J by 1 base, with 2 bases of the junction left unmatched. This CDR3 comprises 15 residues.

This chain joins TRBV6-1 and TRBJ1-1; D remains unclear. Germline assignment: CDR1 MNHNS and CDR2 SASEGT. The CDR3 spans 8 residues. Trimming stripped 10 bases from V and 9 bases from J, with 6 bases between. CDR3 nucleotides: TGTGCCACGCATCAAGCTTTCTTT. Translating it yields CATHQAFF.